What follows are 30 T cell receptor beta chains derived from one specimen sequenced in a study of technical replicates of blood from a handful of donors. Clones were read by immunoSEQ multiplex PCR, and TCRdb kept only the in-frame ones, dropping some. Among roughly 80,000 clones listed, around 89% were seen once. Input material: T cells isolated from PBMCs. These receptors came from a human donor in good health.

The rearrangement uses TRBV7-2 and TRBJ2-7, with 7 bases lining up with TRBD2. After removal of 5 bases from V and 2 bases from J, the junction contained 9 bases not matched to a gene. Germline CDR1 reads SGHTA; CDR2 reads FQGNSA. The CDR3 has 15 amino acids. The DNA for the CDR3 is TGTGCCAGCAGCCTGGACACGGGGGGTCCCTACGAGCAGTACTTC. Its translation is CASSLDTGGPYEQYF.

The V gene is TRBV10-3, the J gene TRBJ1-1; 8 bases are shared with TRBD1. The J segment lost 7 bases and the V segment lost 6 bases, leaving 4 bases of the junction unmatched. The CDR3 has 12 residues. The germline V gene encodes CDR1 ENHRY and CDR2 SYGVKD. DNA of the CDR3: TGTGCCATCAGGGACAGGGAAAATGAAGCTTTCTTT. Its protein is CAIRDRENEAFF.

This clone was seen just once. The V and J genes are TRBV15 and TRBJ2-2; TRBD2 matches 7 bases. The length of the CDR3 is 14 residues. From germline, CDR1 is LNHNV and CDR2 YYDKDF (reference sequence). V was clipped by 4 bases and J by 5 bases; unmatched bases: 4. CDR3 nucleotides: TGTGCCACCAGCATCCTAGCGGTAACCGGGGAGCTGTTTTTT. Translating it yields CATSILAVTGELFF.

This chain links TRBV18 with TRBJ2-1; possibly TRBD2 for D (6 bases). CDR3 length: 15 residues. The germline CDR1 and CDR2 sequences are KGHSH and LQKENI. The V end was cut by 0 bases, the J end by 4 bases, with 10 bases between. The CDR3 DNA reads as TGTGCCAGCTCACCACCGGCTAGCGCTTACAATGAGCAGTTCTTC. Its protein is CASSPPASAYNEQFF.

The V and J genes are TRBV4-2 and TRBJ1-1, with a possible D match to TRBD1 (6 bases). Germline loops: CDR1 LGHNA, CDR2 YNFKEQ. Trimming shortened V by 4 bases and J by 4 bases, and 13 bases separated the two germline ends. The CDR3 has 14 amino acids. CDR3 protein: CASSPMGQATEAFF. CDR3 DNA: TGTGCCAGCAGCCCCATGGGACAAGCCACTGAAGCTTTCTTT.

The chain employs TRBV30 and TRBJ2-3; TRBD2 aligns across 8 bases. The CDR3 contains 13 residues. With V trimmed by 2 bases and J by 4 bases, 2 bases remained unmatched. CDR1 is GTSNPN, CDR2 SVGIG, per germline (reference sequence). The DNA of the CDR3 is TGTGCCTGGAGTTCGGGAGGGTCAGATACGCAGTATTTT. This encodes CAWSSGGSDTQYF.

In this sample, this clone turned up once. The V gene is TRBV27, the J gene TRBJ2-3, with no clear D. With 6 bases removed from V and 1 base from J, the gap between germline ends came to 8 bases. The CDR3 runs 13 residues. Per germline, CDR1 MNHEY and CDR2 SMNVEV (reference sequence). CDR3 loop: CASSVTGTDTQYF. CDR3 in DNA: TGTGCCAGCAGCGTAACAGGCACAGATACGCAGTATTTT.

The CDR3 is CASSKLRLGYHEQFF. In nucleotides, the CDR3 is TGTGCCAGCAGCAAACTGAGACTAGGGTACCATGAGCAGTTCTTC. This rearrangement joins TRBV21-1 to TRBJ2-1; the D segment call TRBD2 is taken from the table without a DNA check. TRBV21-1 is tagged as a pseudogene. The CDR3 has 15 amino acids.

The chain is built from TRBV7-2 and TRBJ2-7; D gene unclear. Trimming left V 5 bases short and J 1 base short, with 9 bases between. CDR3 length equals 13 residues. Per germline, CDR1 SGHTA and CDR2 FQGNSA. As DNA, the CDR3 is TGTGCCAGCAGCAAGACTGGATCCTACGAGCAGTACTTC. This encodes CASSKTGSYEQYF.

V and J are TRBV13 and TRBJ1-1; 9 bases line up with TRBD1. Losses at the gene ends were 6 bases for V and 1 base for J; bases not matched to a gene: 3. Germline-derived CDR1 and CDR2 are PRHDT and FYEKMQ (reference sequence). The CDR3 loop spans 14 amino acids. CDR3 sequence (DNA): TGTGCCAGCAGGACGGACAGGGGGAACACTGAAGCTTTCTTT. Its protein is CASRTDRGNTEAFF.

This chain connects TRBV27 to TRBJ2-7; D possibly corresponds to TRBD2 (5 bases). The germline CDR1 and CDR2 sequences are MNHEY and SMNVEV (reference sequence). V dropped 3 bases and J dropped 5 bases, with 17 bases sitting between them. The CDR3 totals 15 residues. The CDR3 reads CASSFSSTLRDEQYF. CDR3 nucleotides: TGTGCCAGCAGTTTCAGTAGTACCCTGCGGGACGAGCAGTACTTC.

This chain joins TRBV6-5 and TRBJ1-1, with D unresolved. Trimming cost V 11 bases and J 7 bases, with 26 bases left between them. CDR3 length equals 15 residues. The germline CDR1 and CDR2 sequences are MNHEY and SVGAGI. The CDR3 loop reads CARDTIIVGQLEAFF. The CDR3, as DNA: TGTGCCCGCGACACGATCATAGTGGGCCAACTTGAAGCTTTCTTT.

This sequence joins TRBV7-2 and TRBJ2-3; TRBD2 matches at 11 bases. Trimming removed 3 bases from V and 4 bases from J; junction bases left unmatched: 6. In germline, CDR1 is SGHTA, CDR2 FQGNSA. The CDR3 has 16 amino acids. The CDR3 loop reads CASSFSTSGISDTQYF. CDR3 nucleotide sequence: TGTGCCAGCAGCTTCTCGACTAGCGGGATCTCAGATACGCAGTATTTT. Combining the CDR3 with reference TRBV7-2 and TRBJ2-3 gives the whole variable domain GAGVSQSPSNKVTEKGKDVELRCDPISGHTALYWYRQSLGQGLEFLIYFQGNSAPDKSGLPSDRFSAERTGGSVSTLTIQRTQQEDSAVYLCASSFSTSGISDTQYFGPGTRLTVL.

The J gene is TRBJ2-3, the V gene TRBV6-5; D is unresolved. V was clipped by 5 bases and J by 2 bases, with 5 bases between them. The CDR3 runs 12 residues. CDR1 MNHEY and CDR2 SVGAGI come from the germline V gene. This CDR3 is CASSQNTDTQYF. CDR3 nucleotide sequence: TGTGCCAGCAGTCAAAACACAGATACGCAGTATTTT.

Written as DNA, the CDR3 is TGTGCCAGCAGTTTACTGCCAGGGGCTTTATACGAGCAGTACTTC. This codes for CASSLLPGALYEQYF. The V gene is TRBV27, the J gene TRBJ2-7, with D possibly matching TRBD1 (6 bases). The germline CDR1 and CDR2 sequences are MNHEY and SMNVEV (reference sequence). Trimming left V 2 bases short and J 4 bases short, with 15 bases between. This CDR3 contains 15 residues.

CDR3 protein: CASSLIARSEQFF. The CDR3 DNA follows: TGTGCCAGCAGTTTAATTGCTAGATCTGAGCAGTTCTTC. The chain is built from TRBV27 and TRBJ2-1; no clear D gene. Germline values: CDR1 MNHEY, CDR2 SMNVEV (reference sequence). V lost 2 bases to trimming and J lost 9 bases, with 11 bases between them. CDR3 length: 13 amino acids.

This clone has just a few counts. The chain couples TRBV2 to TRBJ1-1, with a weak D call TRBD1 (5 bases). V lost 7 bases and J 7 bases, leaving 13 bases between the germline ends. Per the germline V gene, CDR1 is SNHLY and CDR2 is FYNNEI. This CDR3 contains 12 residues. This CDR3 is CASTLVQVEAFF. In DNA, the CDR3 is TGTGCCAGCACTTTGGTACAGGTTGAAGCTTTCTTT.

The rearrangement joins TRBV9 to TRBJ2-2; 8 bases are shared with TRBD2. Trimming at V came to 0 bases and at J to 8 bases, leaving 3 bases not matched to a gene. The CDR3 totals 14 residues. Germline CDR1 is SGDLS and CDR2 is YYNGEE. DNA of the CDR3: TGTGCCAGCAGCGTAGAACAGCGGGAGGGGGAGCTGTTTTTT. Translated: CASSVEQREGELFF. Complete variable domain (other parts from reference TRBV9 and TRBJ2-2): DSGVTQTPKHLITATGQRVTLRCSPRSGDLSVYWYQQSLDQGLQFLIQYYNGEERAKGNILERFSAQQFPDLHSELNLSSLELGDSALYFCASSVEQREGELFFGEGSRLTVL.

The CDR3 bases are TGCGCCAGCAGCATACGGGACAGGGACTACGAGCAGTACTTC. Encoded protein: CASSIRDRDYEQYF. The chain is built from TRBV4-1 and TRBJ2-7; 9 nucleotides align to TRBD1. Trimming cost V 5 bases and J 3 bases; bases outside gene matches: 5. Germline V lookup: CDR1 MGHRA, CDR2 YSYEKL. CDR3 length: 14 residues.

V usage is TRBV7-6 and J usage is TRBJ1-1; unclear D gene. The germline V gene encodes CDR1 SGHVS and CDR2 FNYEAQ. V lost 1 base to trimming and J lost 0 bases, with 3 bases between them. The CDR3 contains 13 residues. The CDR3 bases are TGTGCCAGCAGCTTAGAGCTGAACACTGAAGCTTTCTTT. Encoded protein: CASSLELNTEAFF.

This clone was seen a single time. The V gene is TRBV27, the J gene TRBJ1-5; no reliable D call. The V gene's germline CDR1 is MNHEY and CDR2 SMNVEV (reference sequence). CDR3 length: 17 residues. The germline V and J ends were trimmed by 6 bases and 0 bases, with 18 bases remaining between them. Here the CDR3 DNA reads TGTGCCAGCAGCTCCGGGAAGGCGGGATATAGCAATCAGCCCCAGCATTTT. This encodes CASSSGKAGYSNQPQHF.

The V call is TRBV10-3, the J call TRBJ1-5; TRBD1 matches 10 bases. Germline CDR1 and CDR2: ENHRY and SYGVKD. V was clipped by 2 bases and J by 7 bases; unmatched bases: 2. This CDR3 is 14 amino acids long. CDR3 in amino acids: CAISERDRGQPQHF. DNA of the CDR3: TGTGCCATCAGTGAGAGGGACAGGGGCCAGCCCCAGCATTTT.

V is TRBV30 and J is TRBJ2-3, with a possible D match to TRBD2 (6 bases). Germline V gives CDR1 GTSNPN, CDR2 SVGIG (reference sequence). Trimming took off 3 bases at V and 2 bases at J, with 12 bases between the two ends. The CDR3 extends over 14 amino acids. DNA for the CDR3: TGTGCCTGGAGCCCCCTAGCGCCCACAGATACGCAGTATTTT. Translating gives CAWSPLAPTDTQYF. Drawing the rest from reference TRBV30 and TRBJ2-3, the complete variable domain is SQTIHQWPATLVQPVGSPLSLECTVEGTSNPNLYWYRQAAGRGLQLLFYSVGIGQISSEVPQNLSASRPQDRQFILSSKKLLLSDSGFYLCAWSPLAPTDTQYFGPGTRLTVL.

Only one count was recorded for this clone. V and J are TRBV19 and TRBJ2-7; possibly TRBD2 for D (6 bases). The CDR3 loop spans 12 amino acids. V was clipped by 5 bases and J by 5 bases, with 10 bases between them. From germline, CDR1 is LNHDA and CDR2 SQIVND (reference sequence). CDR3 DNA: TGTGCCAGTAGTCCGGAGGGCCACGAGCAGTACTTC. It yields the protein CASSPEGHEQYF.

The chain combines TRBV2 with TRBJ2-1; TRBD2 matches 7 bases. The V gene end was trimmed by 8 bases and the J gene end by 10 bases; junction bases not matched to a gene: 14. The CDR3 extends over 14 amino acids. Germline V gene sequence: CDR1 SNHLY, CDR2 FYNNEI. CDR3 amino acids: CASASGASVREQFF. CDR3 bases: TGTGCCAGCGCAAGCGGGGCCTCAGTGAGGGAGCAGTTCTTC.

CDR3 loop: CSARRQYEQYF. In DNA, the CDR3 is TGCAGTGCTAGAAGACAGTACGAGCAGTACTTC. The rearrangement links TRBV20-1 to TRBJ2-7, with D tentatively TRBD1 (5 bases). The CDR3 is made up of 11 amino acids. Germline CDR1 DFQATT, CDR2 SNEGSKA (reference sequence). Trimming removed 2 bases from V and 4 bases from J, with 6 bases in between.

The chain uses TRBV19 and TRBJ1-1; D not resolved. Trimming removed 5 bases from V and 1 base from J, with 8 bases in between. The CDR3 runs to 13 residues. The germline V gene encodes CDR1 LNHDA and CDR2 SQIVND (reference sequence). As DNA, the CDR3 is TGTGCCAGTAGTGTCAGACAGAACACTGAAGCTTTCTTT. As protein: CASSVRQNTEAFF.

The J gene is TRBJ1-1, the V gene TRBV7-8; tentatively, D is TRBD1 (5 bases). The CDR3 spans 16 residues. The germline V gene has CDR1 SGHVS and CDR2 FQNEAQ. The V end lost 4 bases, the J end lost 0 bases, and 15 bases lay between the germline ends. Written as DNA, the CDR3 is TGTGCCAGCAGCTCCTCCCTAGGGGTCGTGAACACTGAAGCTTTCTTT. Its protein product is CASSSSLGVVNTEAFF.

V usage is TRBV7-2 and J usage is TRBJ1-1, with D possibly TRBD1 on 6 matching bases. V was clipped by 4 bases and J by 4 bases, with 10 bases between them. This CDR3 has 13 residues. The germline V gene has CDR1 SGHTA and CDR2 FQGNSA. The CDR3 loop is CASSYTGSTEAFF. CDR3 nucleotides: TGTGCCAGCAGCTACACAGGGTCCACTGAAGCTTTCTTT.

This chain uses TRBV27 with TRBJ1-1, with a weak D call TRBD1 (5 bases). Trimming shortened V by 2 bases and J by 5 bases, and 9 bases separated the two germline ends. The CDR3 sequence is 13 residues long. The germline V gene encodes CDR1 MNHEY and CDR2 SMNVEV (reference sequence). The CDR3 sequence: CASSLRRGTEAFF. In nucleotides, the CDR3 is TGTGCCAGCAGTTTAAGGCGGGGGACTGAAGCTTTCTTT.